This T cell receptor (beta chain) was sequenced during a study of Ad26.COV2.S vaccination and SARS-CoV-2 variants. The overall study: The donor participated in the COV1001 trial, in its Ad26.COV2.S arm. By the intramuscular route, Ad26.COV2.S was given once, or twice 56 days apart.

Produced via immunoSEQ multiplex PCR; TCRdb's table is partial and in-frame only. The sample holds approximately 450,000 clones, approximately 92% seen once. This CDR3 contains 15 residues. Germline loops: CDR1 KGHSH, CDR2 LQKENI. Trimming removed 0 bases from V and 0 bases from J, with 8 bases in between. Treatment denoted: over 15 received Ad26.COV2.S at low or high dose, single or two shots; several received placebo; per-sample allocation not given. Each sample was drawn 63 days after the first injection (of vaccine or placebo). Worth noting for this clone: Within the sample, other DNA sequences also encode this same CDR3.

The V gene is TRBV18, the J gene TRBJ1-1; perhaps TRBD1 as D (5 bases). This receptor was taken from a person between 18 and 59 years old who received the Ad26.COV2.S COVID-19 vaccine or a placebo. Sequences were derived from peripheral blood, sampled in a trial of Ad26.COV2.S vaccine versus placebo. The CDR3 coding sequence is TGTGCCAGCTCACCACCGGCAGGGATGAACACTGAAGCTTTCTTT. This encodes CASSPPAGMNTEAFF.